What follows are 21 T cell receptor beta chains derived from one specimen sequenced in a study of cytotoxic CD8 clonotypes in ibrutinib-treated CLL. Generated by immunoSEQ multiplex PCR, the TCRdb table keeps only in-frame clones and is missing some. The sample lists fewer than 400,000 clones; 67% were seen once. This sample comprised PBMCs, obtained after 36 months of ibrutinib treatment. These receptors were collected from a human donor with chronic lymphocytic leukemia.

V and J are TRBV7-8 and TRBJ2-1; D possibly corresponds to TRBD2 (6 bases). V was pared by 2 bases and J by 5 bases, with 13 bases between. CDR1 and CDR2 from the germline V gene are SGHVS and FQNEAQ. The CDR3 has 15 residues. The CDR3 DNA sequence: TGTGCCAGCAGCTTACAACTAGCCCGTCACAATGAGCAGTTCTTC. This encodes CASSLQLARHNEQFF.

CDR3: CATSRVESPQPQHF. The CDR3 bases are TGTGCCACCAGCAGAGTAGAGAGTCCTCAGCCCCAGCATTTT. J is TRBJ1-5 and V is TRBV15; D not certain. CDR1 LNHNV and CDR2 YYDKDF come from the germline V gene (reference sequence). V was pared by 1 base and J by 6 bases, with 10 bases between. The CDR3 has 14 residues.

The V and J genes are TRBV25-1 and TRBJ2-5; 10 bases fit TRBD2. Germline CDR1 and CDR2: MGHDK and SYGVNS. CDR3 size: 14 residues. The ends lost 6 bases at V and 6 bases at J; junction bases unmatched: 7. The CDR3: CASRPGTSGKTQYF. The CDR3 DNA reads as TGTGCCAGCAGACCCGGAACTAGCGGGAAGACCCAGTACTTC.

There are many counts of this clone. This chain links TRBV2 with TRBJ1-2; D may be TRBD1 (6 bases). V gave up 4 bases and J gave up 4 bases, with 7 bases separating them. This CDR3 has 12 residues. The germline V gene has CDR1 SNHLY and CDR2 FYNNEI. The CDR3 DNA sequence: TGTGCCAGCAGTGCGACAGGCTATGGCTACACCTTC. As protein: CASSATGYGYTF.

The rearrangement uses TRBV6-1 and TRBJ1-1; 7 positions agree with TRBD1. CDR3 size: 15 residues. V was pared by 6 bases and J by 1 base, with 8 bases of the junction left unmatched. Germline CDR1 MNHNS, CDR2 SASEGT. The DNA of the CDR3 is TGTGCCAGCAGGCCCGGGACAGTCCAGAACACTGAAGCTTTCTTT. Its translation is CASRPGTVQNTEAFF.

This clone was counted between two and nine times. The chain recombines TRBV5-6 with TRBJ2-7, with 8 nucleotides matching TRBD2. V gave up 4 bases and J gave up 4 bases; unmatched junction bases: 13. Germline assignment: CDR1 SGHDT and CDR2 YYEEEE. The CDR3 covers 16 residues. CDR3 nucleotides: TGTGCCAGCAGCCCGTTCCGACCGGAGCGGGGGTACGAGCAGTACTTC. This codes for CASSPFRPERGYEQYF. The entire variable domain, with the rest obtained from reference TRBV5-6 and TRBJ2-7, is as follows: DAGVTQSPTHLIKTRGQQVTLRCSPKSGHDTVSWYQQALGQGPQFIFQYYEEEERQRGNFPDRFSGHQFPNYSSELNVNALLLGDSALYLCASSPFRPERGYEQYFGPGTRLTVT.

The rearrangement links TRBV28 to TRBJ1-2, with D hard to call. CDR1 is MDHEN and CDR2 is SYDVKM in the germline V gene. This CDR3 region has 13 residues. V lost 2 bases, J lost 6 bases, and 10 bases lay in between. DNA of the CDR3: TGTGCCAGCAGTTTACTAGGGAGTGATGGCTACACCTTC. Translated, it gives CASSLLGSDGYTF.

This clone was seen only a few times. The chain has TRBV11-2 and TRBJ2-7, with TRBD2 identical over 14 bases. The CDR3 has 16 residues. With V trimmed by 5 bases and J by 5 bases, 8 bases remained unmatched. Germline CDR1 is SGHAT and CDR2 is FQNNGV. DNA of the CDR3: TGTGCCAGCAGCCAGACGACTAGCGGGGGGGCCCACGAGCAGTACTTC. Its protein product is CASSQTTSGGAHEQYF.

The rearrangement links TRBV6-6 to TRBJ2-2; TRBD2 agrees at 7 bases. V lost 6 bases, J lost 10 bases, and 17 bases stayed unmatched. Germline CDR1 and CDR2: MNHNY and SVGAGI (reference sequence). The CDR3 sequence is 16 residues long. CDR3 protein: CASSPLGGKAPEELFF. In DNA, the CDR3 is TGTGCCAGCAGCCCCTTGGGGGGGAAGGCACCCGAGGAGCTGTTTTTT.

The chain carries TRBV7-2 and TRBJ2-2; a weak D match, TRBD1 (5 bases). The CDR3 contains 13 residues. CDR1 is SGHTA and CDR2 is FQGNSA in the germline V gene. V was shortened by 3 bases and J by 6 bases, with 8 bases between the two germline ends. The CDR3 DNA follows: TGTGCCAGCAGCTTTTCAGGGTCCGGGGAGCTGTTTTTT. As protein: CASSFSGSGELFF.

This clone was detected a few times. The chain links TRBV5-4 to TRBJ1-1; D unresolved. Trimming took 4 bases from V and 0 from J, leaving 7 bases between them. Germline CDR1 is SGHNT and CDR2 is YYREEE (reference sequence). This CDR3 comprises 13 residues. The CDR3 region has the DNA TGTGCCAGCAGCCTCCCCATGAACACTGAAGCTTTCTTT. Protein product: CASSLPMNTEAFF.

The genes are TRBV29-1 and TRBJ1-4; D is possibly TRBD1 (6 bases). V gave up 3 bases and J gave up 0 bases, with 11 bases separating them. The CDR3 covers 15 residues. Germline values: CDR1 SQVTM, CDR2 ANQGSEA. CDR3 nucleotide sequence: TGCAGCGTTGAGCTTACAGGGACAACTAATGAAAAACTGTTTTTT. Its translation is CSVELTGTTNEKLFF.

V is TRBV5-1 and J is TRBJ2-3, with 10 bases lining up with TRBD2. J lost 5 bases, V lost 0 bases, and 9 bases had no gene match. The CDR3 loop spans 17 amino acids. Germline values: CDR1 SGHRS, CDR2 YFSETQ. This CDR3 is CASSLEPSGSKGDTQYF. The CDR3 DNA follows: TGCGCCAGCAGCTTGGAGCCTAGCGGGAGTAAGGGAGATACGCAGTATTTT.

The chain recombines TRBV27 with TRBJ2-7; D gene ambiguous. Trimming cost V 2 bases and J 0 bases, with 11 bases left between them. CDR1 and CDR2 (germline): MNHEY, SMNVEV (reference sequence). The CDR3 spans 15 residues. CDR3 protein: CASSLVGLSSYEQYF. In DNA form, the CDR3 reads TGTGCCAGCAGTTTAGTGGGCCTGAGCTCCTACGAGCAGTACTTC.

This clone was seen a few times. The rearrangement uses TRBV6-1 and TRBJ1-6, with no clear D. Trimming removed 2 bases from V and 9 bases from J, with 11 bases in between. CDR1 MNHNS and CDR2 SASEGT come from the germline V gene. The CDR3 is made up of 14 amino acids. The CDR3 DNA reads as TGTGCCAGCAGTGAAAGTGGAAACGGTTCACCCCTCCACTTT. Protein: CASSESGNGSPLHF.

This clone has just a few counts. V usage is TRBV7-3 and J usage is TRBJ2-6, with unresolved D. CDR1 is SGHTA and CDR2 is FQGTGA in the germline V gene. The CDR3 length is 15 residues. Trimming removed 7 bases from V and 2 bases from J, with 12 bases in between. The CDR3 is CASTPGGTGANVLTF. CDR3 in DNA: TGTGCCAGCACCCCTGGTGGGACTGGGGCCAACGTCCTGACTTTC.

The rearrangement links TRBV11-3 to TRBJ2-7; 9 bases match TRBD1. Losses at the gene ends were 5 bases for V and 4 bases for J; bases not matched to a gene: 21. Germline V CDR1 and CDR2: SGHNT, YENEEA. The CDR3 extends over 19 amino acids. CDR3 nucleotides: TGTGCCAGCAGCCCAGGACAGGGGACTAACTCTAGCGTCGATTACGAGCAGTACTTC. Its protein product is CASSPGQGTNSSVDYEQYF.

This sequence joins TRBV5-1 and TRBJ2-4, with 8 bases aligning to TRBD2. The V gene's germline CDR1 is SGHRS and CDR2 YFSETQ. CDR3 length equals 15 residues. Trimming took 0 bases from V and 8 from J; bases not matched to a gene: 7. The DNA for the CDR3 is TGCGCCAGCAGCTTGGGAGACCGGCGGGGGGACATTCAGTACTTC. Translated: CASSLGDRRGDIQYF.

This clone was counted a few times. The chain uses TRBV2 and TRBJ2-5, with D maybe TRBD1 (6 bases). V was cut by 6 bases and J by 4 bases, with 9 bases left in between. The CDR3 covers 12 residues. CDR1 is SNHLY and CDR2 is FYNNEI in the germline V gene. The CDR3 DNA reads TGTGCCAGCAGGGGACAAGGAGAGACCCAGTACTTC. Protein: CASRGQGETQYF.

The J gene is TRBJ2-3, the V gene TRBV29-1, with D possibly called TRBD1 or TRBD2 (5 bases each). V was trimmed by 2 bases and J by 2 bases, leaving 17 bases between them. Germline V gene data show CDR1 as SQVTM and CDR2 as ANQGSEA. The CDR3 is 16 amino acids. The CDR3 reads CSVEPGTALYTDTQYF. CDR3 bases: TGCAGCGTTGAACCTGGGACGGCGCTGTACACAGATACGCAGTATTTT.

The chain couples TRBV11-2 to TRBJ2-1; 7 bases map to TRBD2. The CDR3 runs to 16 residues. V shed 6 bases and J 0 bases; nucleotides not matched to a gene: 8. Germline values: CDR1 SGHAT, CDR2 FQNNGV. DNA of the CDR3: TGTGCCAGCAGTCCCAGGACTAGGAGCTCCTACAATGAGCAGTTCTTC. Its protein product is CASSPRTRSSYNEQFF.